The T cell receptor (beta chain) under discussion was sequenced for a study of identical twins. General study results and limits: The models gave estimates that fell short of the out-of-frame TCR alpha sharing seen in monozygotic twins. Insertions were fewer in abundant cord blood beta clonotypes, whereas memory repertoires showed none of this pattern. An excess of low generation probability was shown by twin-shared out-of-frame alpha sequences.

One entry per CDR3 protein, called by TCRdb with MiXCR from the 5' RACE reads. The sample yields 1.5 million to 2 million distinct CDR3 sequences, about 32% seen once. As to this clonotype: Antigen unknown.

The CDR3 has 16 residues. Germline CDR1 reads DFQATT; CDR2 reads SNEGSKA (reference sequence). V was trimmed by 1 base and J by 0 bases, leaving 14 bases between them. The specimen sequenced was cord blood. The clonotype comes from a newborn girl in good health. The chain links TRBV20-1 to TRBJ2-3, with D unclear. CDR3 loop: CSARGVAPTSTDTQYF. The CDR3 nucleotides read TGCAGTGCTAGAGGTGTAGCCCCTACTAGCACAGATACGCAGTATTTT.